These T cell receptor beta chains were read from a single sample in a study of metastatic and nonmetastatic thyroid tumors. TCRdb reanalyzed the PCR reads with MiXCR. There are about 13,000 clones in the sample; around 20% occur only once, and 12% lies in the top ten. The sequenced material came from adjacent normal tissue. The origin of the receptors is a female donor with papillary thyroid cancer or a benign thyroid nodule (not recorded which). Some clones in this sample may be carry-over from other donors' samples. CDR3s include the opening cysteine and the closing phenylalanine or tryptophan. A D gene is named only where the DNA matches it firmly. Some rows have no size entry. The others give once, few or many, or a class for an expanded clone.

D: NA
size: NA
J: TRBJ2-5
V: TRBV6-1
CDR3: CASSLQGGQETQYF
DNA: TGTGCCAGCAGCCTACAGGGTGGGCAAGAGACCCAGTACTTC

D: TRBD2
size: medium-sized
J: TRBJ2-7
V: TRBV4-1
CDR3: CASSQDKREGYEQYF
DNA: TGCGCCAGCAGCCAAGATAAGCGGGAGGGCTACGAGCAGTACTTC

D: NA
size: NA
J: TRBJ2-3
V: TRBV5-1
CDR3: CASTLERTSTDTQYF
DNA: TGCGCCAGCACCCTGGAGCGGACTAGCACAGATACGCAGTATTTT

D: TRBD1
size: NA
J: TRBJ1-6
V: TRBV7-9
CDR3: CASRNGQGVNSPLHF
DNA: TGTGCCAGCAGAAATGGCCAGGGGGTTAATTCACCCCTCCACTTT

D: NA
size: NA
J: TRBJ2-1
V: TRBV20-1
CDR3: CSARDSDPPPEQFF
DNA: TGCAGTGCTAGAGATTCGGATCCACCCCCTGAGCAGTTCTTC

D: TRBD2
size: once
J: TRBJ2-1
V: TRBV5-1
CDR3: CASSPTSGRTEQFF
DNA: TGCGCCAGCAGTCCAACTAGCGGGAGGACTGAGCAGTTCTTC